This TCR beta chain was obtained from a study of T-cell memory formation after mild COVID-19. On the study more broadly: The study found TCR clusters largely donor specific.

Regarding the study as a whole: Among contracting clones, CD4+ were mainly CM/EM and CD8+ enriched in EMRA. Certain responding clones were present in pre-infection memory, suggesting participation of cross-reactive memory.

The CDR3 is 15 amino acids. Trimming took 7 bases from V and 3 from J, leaving 16 bases between them. Germline lookup yields CDR1 SGHTA and CDR2 FQGNSA. Researchers used 5'RACE with constant-segment primers to make TCR alpha and TCR beta cDNA libraries that carry sample barcodes and UMIs. TCRdb used MiXCR to reprocess the 5' RACE reads, holding one entry per CDR3 protein. The sample has roughly 170,000 distinct CDR3 sequences; approximately 17% are singletons. As for this clonotype: Its antigen is unknown.

This TCR came from a young man who had mild COVID-19 (a few samples of this study predate the infection). Cell type and time point are not known. Specimen: PBMCs or a T cell subset sorted from them (not recorded which). This chain links TRBV7-2 with TRBJ1-3; D is unclear. The CDR3: CASTSRPTFGNTIYF. DNA for the CDR3: TGTGCCAGCACCTCCCGGCCGACATTTGGAAACACCATATATTTT.